This is a list of T cell receptor beta chains from one sample in a study of T cell responses to AZD1222 COVID-19 vaccine. Clones were read by immunoSEQ multiplex PCR, and TCRdb kept only the in-frame ones, dropping some. Altogether about 130,000 clones are present, around 94% being singletons, with the ten largest covering around 7%. The sample here was peripheral blood, taken on day 0 of AZD1222 vaccination. Receptors originate from an adult in good health. CDR3s include the opening cysteine and the closing phenylalanine or tryptophan. Each record gives: clone size, J gene, V gene, D gene, CDR3 DNA, CDR3 protein. The D gene is left open where the match is weak. A clone size is listed for some rows: how often the clone was seen (once, few, many), or a class if it is expanded.

size: -; J: TRBJ2-1; V: TRBV28; D: -; DNA: TGTGCCAGCCACACCTACAATGAGCAGTTCTTC; CDR3: CASHTYNEQFF
size: -; J: TRBJ2-7; V: TRBV7-6; D: TRBD2; DNA: TGTGCCAGCAGCCCAGGGACTAGCGGGACCTACGAGCAGTACTTC; CDR3: CASSPGTSGTYEQYF
size: -; J: TRBJ1-2; V: TRBV7-8; D: -; DNA: TGTGCCAGCAGTCACAGGGACTTTCGTAACTATGGCTACACCTTC; CDR3: CASSHRDFRNYGYTF
size: -; J: TRBJ2-1; V: TRBV7-2; D: -; DNA: TGTGCCAGCAGCTTAAAGGCGGGACCTTACAATGAGCAGTTCTTC; CDR3: CASSLKAGPYNEQFF
size: -; J: TRBJ1-4; V: TRBV21-1; D: -; DNA: TGTGCCAGCAGCAACTGGACAGGGAATGAAAAACTGTTTTTT; CDR3: CASSNWTGNEKLFF
size: once; J: TRBJ1-6; V: TRBV7-8; D: TRBD1; DNA: TGTGCCAGCAGCCCACGGACAGGGAGGTATTCACCCCTCCACTTT; CDR3: CASSPRTGRYSPLHF
size: -; J: TRBJ2-7; V: TRBV4-1; D: -; DNA: TGCGCCAGCAGCCAAGGGGTTACTAGCTCCTACGAGCAGTACTTC; CDR3: CASSQGVTSSYEQYF
size: -; J: TRBJ1-1; V: TRBV6-5; D: -; DNA: TGTGCCAGCAGTACAGGAAGGGCTGAAGCTTTCTTT; CDR3: CASSTGRAEAFF
size: -; J: TRBJ1-5; V: TRBV5-8; D: -; DNA: TGTGCCAGCAGCTTGGGTAGGGGGACACTCCAGCATTTT; CDR3: CASSLGRGTLQHF
size: -; J: TRBJ1-4; V: TRBV4-1; D: -; DNA: TGCGCCAGCAGCCAAGAGCCTGCCAGGACAAATGAAAAACTGTTTTTT; CDR3: CASSQEPARTNEKLFF
size: -; J: TRBJ1-1; V: TRBV20-1; D: -; DNA: TGCAGTGCTAGTTTTTACACTGAAGCTTTCTTT; CDR3: CSASFYTEAFF
size: -; J: TRBJ2-1; V: TRBV5-6; D: -; DNA: TGTGCCAGCAGCTGGCAGGACGAGCAGTTCTTC; CDR3: CASSWQDEQFF
size: -; J: TRBJ2-7; V: TRBV6-5; D: -; DNA: TGTGCCAGCAGTCCCCAGGACAGTACCTACGAGCAGTACTTC; CDR3: CASSPQDSTYEQYF
size: -; J: TRBJ2-3; V: TRBV11-2; D: -; DNA: TGTGCCAGCAGCCCTGATCGGGAGAGGCCTCATACGCAGTATTTT; CDR3: CASSPDRERPHTQYF
size: -; J: TRBJ1-5; V: TRBV6-2/TRBV6-3; D: -; DNA: TGTGCCAGCAGTCGGGACGGTCAGCCCCAGCATTTT; CDR3: CASSRDGQPQHF
size: -; J: TRBJ1-4; V: TRBV7-9; D: -; DNA: TGTGCCAGCAGCCTCGAAGGGGAAAAACTGTTTTTT; CDR3: CASSLEGEKLFF
size: -; J: TRBJ1-2; V: TRBV19; D: -; DNA: TGTGCCAGTACCCCTGGCGGCTATGGCTACACCTTC; CDR3: CASTPGGYGYTF
size: -; J: TRBJ1-2; V: TRBV6-5; D: -; DNA: TGTGCCAGCAGTTACTCGGTGGGGGGAGGAGATGGCTACACCTTC; CDR3: CASSYSVGGGDGYTF